Reported below is one T cell receptor beta chain. The data originate from a study of blood T cell repertoires in COVID-19. Study context: PBMCs, B-cell-depleted T cells, or T cells provided the cDNA or gDNA that made up the material.

V dropped 6 bases and J dropped 10; count of bases not matched to a gene: 14. Germline V CDR1 and CDR2: MDHEN, SYDVKM. The CDR3 is made up of 14 amino acids. In the study's own analysis: The assay estimated nucleated cells by amplifying reference gene primers. The protocol was immunoSEQ multiplex PCR, while the TCRdb copy is restricted to in-frame clones and leaves out a portion. That table supplies the V and J calls and clone size; D and trimming were determined from the DNA. The sample has about 180,000 clones, about 91% seen once. This chain uses TRBV28 with TRBJ1-2, with TRBD1 matching over 7 bases. Input material: peripheral blood. The TCR comes from a woman in her 30s with acute or convalescent COVID-19. The CDR3 DNA is TGTGCCAGCAGCCACGTTTCCGGACAGGAACCCTACACCTTC. Amino acid sequence: CASSHVSGQEPYTF.